The clone carrying this TCR beta chain occurred many times. This sample was included in a study of regulatory T cells in long-lasting Graves disease. Study at large: Graves' cases, newly diagnosed, had used antithyroid drugs under 3 months.

Time point here: newly diagnosed GD, antithyroid drugs for less than 3 months. Generation of the TCR library employed RNA extracted from PBMCs. Into tubes containing EDTA, approximately 8.9 milliliters of peripheral blood were drawn. This CDR3 has 18 residues. Germline V gives CDR1 LNHNV, CDR2 YYDKDF (reference sequence). Trimming removed 5 bases at V and 5 bases at J, with 25 bases between. iRepertoire HTBI primers and Arm-PCR of CDR3 regions built TCR beta libraries. TCRdb re-called the multiplex PCR reads through MiXCR, storing one row per CDR3 protein. The table lists approximately 540,000 distinct CDR3 sequences, about 12% of them singletons. The sample also formed part of further work on T cells in Graves' hyperthyroidism and ophthalmopathy.

The sample consisted of peripheral blood mononuclear cells (PBMCs), taken at new diagnosis, from a patient treated with antithyroid drugs. The V call is TRBV15, the J call TRBJ2-1, with D maybe TRBD2 (5 bases). The receptor comes from a woman aged 25 to 39 with Graves disease. The CDR3 spells CATSPMKSGKEGHNEQFF. DNA for the CDR3: TGTGCCACCAGCCCCATGAAGTCGGGGAAAGAAGGCCACAATGAGCAGTTCTTC.